This T cell receptor (beta chain) emerged from a study of shared clonotypes between healthy human individuals. About the study: Per-donor plates numbered three CD4 naive, three CD4 memory, two CD8 naive and one CD8 memory.

To note about this clone: Its antigen is unidentified.

Trimming left V 8 bases short and J 0 bases short, with 16 bases between. Germline CDR1 SNHLY, CDR2 FYNNEI. The CDR3 extends over 16 amino acids. Study-wide results and caveats: Clonotypes shared by all four sorted-subset donors had higher generation probabilities than non-shared clonotypes.

Profiling relied on immunoSEQ multiplex PCR, and the TCRdb table lists in-frame clones only, not all of them. The sample consists of millions of clones, roughly 95% of them appearing once. The split of CD4+ cells yielded CD45RA+ naive and CD45RA-negative memory subsets. The clonotype comes from a man aged 18-30 years in good health. Source material: naive CD4+ T cells sorted from blood. Specified subset: CD45RA+ positively selected. The V gene is TRBV2, the J gene TRBJ2-2; no definite D call. CDR3 coding DNA: TGTGCCAGCCCCGTGGGTAGGGTGGCGAACACCGGGGAGCTGTTTTTT. Its protein product is CASPVGRVANTGELFF.